These 12 T cell receptor beta chains originate from one sample sequenced in a study of blood T cell repertoires in COVID-19. Only in-frame clones appear in the TCRdb table, and some are missing; sequencing was by immunoSEQ multiplex PCR. The sample contains 350,000 to 500,000 clones, about 88% of which appear only once. Sequencing was done on a sample of PBMCs or T cells enriched from blood (not recorded which). The receptors here all came from a woman under 30 who had been exposed to COVID-19.

Concerning this clone: Other DNA sequences within the sample encode an identical CDR3. This chain links TRBV5-1 with TRBJ2-7; 10 positions match TRBD2. The CDR3 runs 15 residues. V shed 0 bases and J 3 bases; nucleotides not matched to a gene: 3. The V gene's germline CDR1 is SGHRS and CDR2 YFSETQ. CDR3: CASSLGLAGVYEQYF. The CDR3 region has the DNA TGCGCCAGCAGCTTGGGGCTAGCGGGAGTCTACGAGCAGTACTTC.

Written as DNA, the CDR3 is TGTGCCAGCAGTGACAACGTTAATTCACCCCTCCACTTT. It specifies CASSDNVNSPLHF. The gene calls are TRBV12-3 or TRBV12-4 and TRBJ1-6; D remains ambiguous. V shed 5 bases and J shed 6 bases, with 8 bases lying between them. There are 13 residues in the CDR3.

This clone was counted a single time. V is TRBV28 and J is TRBJ1-5; D gene ambiguous. V shed 1 base and J shed 8 bases, with 9 bases lying between them. The CDR3 spans 13 residues. Germline-derived CDR1 and CDR2 are MDHEN and SYDVKM. CDR3 in amino acids: CASSLFRQEPQHF. DNA for the CDR3: TGTGCCAGCAGTTTATTTCGCCAGGAGCCCCAGCATTTT.

The chain is built from TRBV5-5 and TRBJ1-1, with D unclear. Germline CDR1 reads SGHKS; CDR2 reads YYEKEE (reference sequence). V shed 3 bases and J shed 0 bases, with 9 bases lying between them. CDR3 length: 14 residues. In DNA, the CDR3 is TGTGCCAGCAGCTCCCGCGTTGTGAACACTGAAGCTTTCTTT. Protein sequence: CASSSRVVNTEAFF.

This clone was counted a single time. CDR3 loop: CATSALPTTDREGVGELFF. The CDR3 DNA sequence: TGTGCCACCAGTGCCTTGCCCACAACGGACAGGGAGGGGGTCGGGGAGCTGTTTTTT. The genes are TRBV24-1 and TRBJ2-2; the D gene is possibly TRBD1 (8 bases). V was pared by 5 bases and J by 7 bases, with 28 bases between. CDR3 length: 19 amino acids. Germline CDR1 KGHDR, CDR2 SFDVKD.

This clone was counted a single time. V gene TRBV28 combines with J gene TRBJ1-1, with D unresolved. The CDR3 sequence is 14 residues long. Germline CDR1 and CDR2: MDHEN and SYDVKM. V was clipped by 2 bases and J by 1 base, with 8 bases between them. CDR3 residues: CASSLPRQNTEAFF. CDR3 nucleotides: TGTGCCAGCAGTTTACCCCGACAGAACACTGAAGCTTTCTTT.

This rearrangement joins TRBV2 to TRBJ2-7; 10 nucleotides line up with TRBD1. This CDR3 spans 14 amino acids. V gave up 4 bases and J gave up 4 bases; unmatched junction bases: 4. Germline CDR1 is SNHLY and CDR2 is FYNNEI. CDR3: CASSGQGAKYEQYF. In nucleotides, the CDR3 is TGTGCCAGCAGTGGACAGGGGGCTAAGTACGAGCAGTACTTC.

In this sample, this clone turned up a few times. V usage is TRBV5-1 and J usage is TRBJ1-2; 8 nucleotides match TRBD1. CDR1 is SGHRS and CDR2 is YFSETQ in the germline V gene. Germline trimming cut 1 base from V and 7 bases from J; bases unmatched to any gene: 0. The CDR3 extends over 12 amino acids. CDR3 nucleotides: TGCGCCAGCAGCTTGACAGGGGGTGGCTACACCTTC. Translation gives CASSLTGGGYTF.

CDR3 residues: CASSFPRGGYTF. CDR3 coding DNA: TGTGCCAGCAGCTTTCCACGCGGAGGCTACACCTTC. The V gene is TRBV11-2, the J gene TRBJ1-2, with no clear D. Trimming took 3 bases from V and 8 from J, leaving 10 bases between them. Germline V gene lookup returns CDR1 SGHAT and CDR2 FQNNGV. The CDR3 consists of 12 residues.

CDR3 protein: CARKHPNYGYTF. The CDR3 DNA sequence: TGTGCCAGGAAACACCCTAACTATGGCTACACCTTC. The chain couples TRBV7-3 to TRBJ1-2; no reliable D call. Germline assignment: CDR1 SGHTA and CDR2 FQGTGA. This CDR3 comprises 12 residues. V lost 9 bases, J lost 0 bases, and 8 bases lay in between.

The chain recombines TRBV4-3 with TRBJ1-6; TRBD1 is a possible D gene (6 bases). Germline V lookup: CDR1 LGHNA, CDR2 YSLEER. The CDR3 has 14 amino acids. V lost 3 bases, J lost 8 bases, and 11 bases lay in between. In nucleotides, the CDR3 is TGCGCCAGCAGCCAGAATCAGGGGTATTCACCCCTCCACTTT. This encodes CASSQNQGYSPLHF.

The chain combines TRBV6-5 with TRBJ2-7; 10 bases map to TRBD1. Germline V gene data show CDR1 as MNHEY and CDR2 as SVGAGI. With 2 bases clipped from V and 4 bases from J, the junction kept 5 bases outside the gene matches. The CDR3 has 15 amino acids. CDR3 region: CASSYPGQGIYEQYF. The CDR3 DNA follows: TGTGCCAGCAGTTACCCGGGACAGGGGATATACGAGCAGTACTTC.